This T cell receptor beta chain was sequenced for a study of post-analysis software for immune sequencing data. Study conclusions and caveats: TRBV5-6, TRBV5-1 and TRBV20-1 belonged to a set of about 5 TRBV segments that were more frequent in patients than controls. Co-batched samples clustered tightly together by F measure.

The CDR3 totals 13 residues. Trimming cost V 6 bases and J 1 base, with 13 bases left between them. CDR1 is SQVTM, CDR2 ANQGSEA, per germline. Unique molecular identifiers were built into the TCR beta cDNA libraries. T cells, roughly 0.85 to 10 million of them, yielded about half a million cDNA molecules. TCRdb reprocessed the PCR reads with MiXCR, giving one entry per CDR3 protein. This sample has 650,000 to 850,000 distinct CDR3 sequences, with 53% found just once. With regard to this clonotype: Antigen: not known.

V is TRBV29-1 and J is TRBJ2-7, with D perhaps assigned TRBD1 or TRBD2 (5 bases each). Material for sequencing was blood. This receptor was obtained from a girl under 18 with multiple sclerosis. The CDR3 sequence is CSVSGGPSYEQYF. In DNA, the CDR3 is TGCAGCGTCAGTGGGGGTCCTTCCTACGAGCAGTACTTC.